This T cell receptor beta chain was sequenced during a study of breast tumors, draining lymph nodes, adjacent tissues. This clonotype was observed many times. Antigen unknown. Study observations and caveats: Luminal-like breast cancer showed significantly higher tumor–nontumor repertoire similarity than basal-like. Most tumor T cells seemingly derive from lymph node, then expand in tumor.

TCRdb reprocessed the multiplex PCR reads via MiXCR and lists one record per CDR3 protein. The sample has some 66,000 distinct CDR3 sequences, around 60% seen once. The CDR3 extends over 13 amino acids. The germline gives CDR1 MNHEY, CDR2 SVGAGI. With 7 bases removed from V and 5 bases from J, the gap between germline ends came to 14 bases. The V and J genes are TRBV6-5 and TRBJ1-2; maybe TRBD1 (6 bases). This sequence originates from a female donor with breast cancer. Some clones in this sample may be carry-over from other donors' samples. Sequencing used breast tumor tissue. The CDR3 DNA reads as TGTGCCAGCACCCCAGGGGCGGAGTATGGCTACACCTTC. Translating it yields CASTPGAEYGYTF.